Following are 27 T cell receptor beta chains from one sample sequenced in a study of T cell clones after liver transplantation. Data came from immunoSEQ multiplex PCR; TCRdb stores just in-frame clones and leaves some out. This sample has about 120,000 clones, with just over 90% found just once. Sample: CD4+ T cells from blood, taken 12 months after liver transplant. These receptors were taken from a human patient who received a liver transplant. Some T cells may be graft donor cells.

J is TRBJ2-2 and V is TRBV10-3, with D unresolved. The CDR3 has 15 amino acids. Germline CDR1 ENHRY, CDR2 SYGVKD. V shed 10 bases and J shed 1 base, with 16 bases lying between them. CDR3 nucleotide sequence: TGTGCCACCTTAAAGGTTCTGATGAACACCGGGGAGCTGTTTTTT. The encoded protein is CATLKVLMNTGELFF.

The chain uses TRBV7-2 and TRBJ2-5; D is ambiguous. The J call may be faulty, since TRBJ2-7 better matches the DNA end. Germline V CDR1 and CDR2: SGHTA, FQGNSA. The CDR3 spans 14 residues. The CDR3 region is CASSLGLSSYEQYF. CDR3 DNA: TGTGCCAGCAGCTTAGGGCTGAGCTCCTACGAGCAGTACTTC.

The V call is TRBV18, the J call TRBJ1-5; weak D call: TRBD1 (5 bases). The CDR3 consists of 15 residues. Germline V gene lookup returns CDR1 KGHSH and CDR2 LQKENI. V lost 3 bases, J lost 5 bases, and 14 bases lay in between. CDR3: CASSPGAGGDQPQHF. Here the CDR3 DNA reads TGTGCCAGCTCACCCGGGGCAGGCGGGGATCAGCCCCAGCATTTT.

This chain connects TRBV30 to TRBJ2-3; D ambiguous. Germline V gene sequence: CDR1 GTSNPN, CDR2 SVGIG (reference sequence). V was clipped by 0 bases and J by 3 bases, with 1 base between them. The CDR3 totals 11 residues. CDR3 DNA: TGTGCCTGGAGTGTAACAGATACGCAGTATTTT. Its protein is CAWSVTDTQYF.

V and J are TRBV15 and TRBJ1-5; D gene ambiguous. This CDR3 region has 12 residues. V lost 1 base and J lost 9, with 7 bases in between. Germline V gene lookup returns CDR1 LNHNV and CDR2 YYDKDF (reference sequence). In DNA form, the CDR3 reads TGTGCCACCAGCAGAGGTAGTTCGCCCCAGCATTTT. Protein sequence: CATSRGSSPQHF.

The chain carries TRBV2 and TRBJ1-2; D unclear. The CDR3 runs to 13 residues. Germline loops: CDR1 SNHLY, CDR2 FYNNEI. Trimming removed 1 base from V and 1 base from J, with 4 bases in between. The CDR3 coding sequence is TGTGCCAGCAGTGAAGGCAGTAACTATGGCTACACCTTC. It codes for CASSEGSNYGYTF.

The chain has TRBV9 and TRBJ2-7, with D perhaps matching TRBD2 (5 bases). Germline CDR1 SGDLS, CDR2 YYNGEE. The CDR3 is 16 residues long. Deletions cut 4 bases from V and 3 bases from J, with 20 bases between. CDR3 DNA: TGTGCCAGCAGCCCCTCACTAGGGCAACTATTCTACGAGCAGTACTTC. Translated: CASSPSLGQLFYEQYF.

The chain uses TRBV10-3 and TRBJ2-7, with TRBD1 matching over 9 bases. CDR3 length: 15 amino acids. Per germline, CDR1 ENHRY and CDR2 SYGVKD. Trimming took 9 bases from V and 1 from J; bases not matched to a gene: 10. CDR3 protein: CAIPPGTGYSYEQYF. As DNA, the CDR3 is TGTGCCATACCCCCCGGGACAGGGTATTCCTACGAGCAGTACTTC.

This clone was detected a few times. The rearrangement uses TRBV5-6 and TRBJ1-3, with D maybe TRBD1 (6 bases). This CDR3 has 13 residues. Trimming took off 3 bases at V and 5 bases at J, with 9 bases between the two ends. CDR1 is SGHDT and CDR2 is YYEEEE in the germline V gene. The DNA of the CDR3 is TGTGCCAGCAGCTCAGGGGAGAGAAACACCATATATTTT. Protein sequence: CASSSGERNTIYF.

The V gene is TRBV15, the J gene TRBJ1-1; D is uncertain. Germline-derived CDR1 and CDR2 are LNHNV and YYDKDF (reference sequence). This CDR3 contains 14 residues. Trimming took off 0 bases at V and 3 bases at J, with 8 bases between the two ends. The CDR3 bases are TGTGCCACCAGCAGAGATAATTTTGACACTGAAGCTTTCTTT. It codes for CATSRDNFDTEAFF.

The V gene is TRBV11-2, the J gene TRBJ2-1, with a weak D call TRBD2 (6 bases). V was cut by 3 bases and J by 9 bases, with 15 bases left in between. The CDR3 spans 14 residues. Germline-derived CDR1 and CDR2 are SGHAT and FQNNGV. CDR3 DNA sequence: TGTGCCAGCAGCTTCGGCCTAGCGTTGGGTGAGCAGTTCTTC. Its protein is CASSFGLALGEQFF.

This chain joins TRBV15 and TRBJ1-1; TRBD1 matches 9 bases. The CDR3 is made up of 16 amino acids. With V trimmed by 0 bases and J by 4 bases, 6 bases remained unmatched. Germline values: CDR1 LNHNV, CDR2 YYDKDF (reference sequence). The CDR3 DNA reads TGTGCCACCAGCAGAGATCCGGGACAGGGTGTCACTGAAGCTTTCTTT. Its protein is CATSRDPGQGVTEAFF.

This clone was detected ten times or more. The chain joins TRBV5-4 to TRBJ2-7, with a weak D call TRBD1 (7 bases). CDR1 is SGHNT and CDR2 is YYREEE in the germline V gene (reference sequence). CDR3 length: 13 amino acids. Trimming pared 2 bases from V and 11 bases from J, leaving 17 bases between. CDR3 amino acids: CASSFKEGAREYF. CDR3 nucleotide sequence: TGTGCCAGCAGCTTTAAGGAGGGGGCAAGGGAGTACTTC.

The chain carries TRBV11-3 and TRBJ2-5, with TRBD2 matching 8 bases. CDR1 is SGHNT and CDR2 is YENEEA in the germline V gene. The CDR3 totals 15 residues. J lost 5 bases, V lost 0 bases, and 5 bases had no gene match. The CDR3 bases are TGTGCCAGCAGCTTAGATCTAGCGGGCCAGGAGACCCAGTACTTC. It specifies CASSLDLAGQETQYF.

This clone was found a few times. CDR3 sequence reads: CAWTPEGSGYGYTF. CDR3 in DNA: TGTGCCTGGACCCCGGAGGGGTCAGGCTATGGCTACACCTTC. The chain combines TRBV30 with TRBJ1-2; D might be TRBD1 (5 bases). V lost 4 bases to trimming and J lost 4 bases, with 16 bases between them. The CDR3 spans 14 residues. Germline V lookup: CDR1 GTSNPN, CDR2 SVGIG (reference sequence).

The J gene is TRBJ1-4, the V gene TRBV2; possibly TRBD1 for D (5 bases). CDR3 length: 14 amino acids. The germline V gene has CDR1 SNHLY and CDR2 FYNNEI. The V end lost 4 bases, the J end lost 8 bases, and 14 bases lay between the germline ends. The CDR3 DNA is TGTGCCAGCAGTGCTGCACAGGTTGGGGAAAAACTGTTTTTT. It codes for CASSAAQVGEKLFF.

This rearrangement joins TRBV4-1 to TRBJ1-5, with 7 bases that match TRBD1. The V gene end was trimmed by 0 bases and the J gene end by 1 base; junction bases not matched to a gene: 12. This CDR3 is 19 amino acids long. Germline lookup yields CDR1 MGHRA and CDR2 YSYEKL. This chain's CDR3 is CASSQDWAHGTASNQPQHF. The CDR3 coding sequence is TGCGCCAGCAGCCAAGATTGGGCCCATGGGACAGCAAGCAATCAGCCCCAGCATTTT.

The chain uses TRBV4-2 and TRBJ2-7, with 15 nucleotides matching TRBD2. Germline V gives CDR1 LGHNA, CDR2 YNFKEQ. After removal of 3 bases from V and 3 bases from J, the junction contained 0 bases not matched to a gene. This CDR3 is built from 15 residues. This CDR3 is CASSQGLAGGYEQYF. For the CDR3, the DNA is TGTGCCAGCAGCCAGGGACTAGCGGGAGGCTACGAGCAGTACTTC.

This chain uses TRBV7-2 with TRBJ2-7, with TRBD1 identical over 11 bases. The CDR3 consists of 14 residues. The V and J ends lost 5 bases and 6 bases, in that order; junction bases with no gene match: 6. CDR1 is SGHTA and CDR2 is FQGNSA in the germline V gene. In DNA form, the CDR3 reads TGTGCCAGCAGCCCCGGGACAGGGGGTGGCGAGCAGTACTTC. Its translation is CASSPGTGGGEQYF. Variable domain in full (rest from reference TRBV7-2 and TRBJ2-7): GAGVSQSPSNKVTEKGKDVELRCDPISGHTALYWYRQSLGQGLEFLIYFQGNSAPDKSGLPSDRFSAERTGGSVSTLTIQRTQQEDSAVYLCASSPGTGGGEQYFGPGTRLTVT.

The V gene is TRBV28, the J gene TRBJ1-1, with D possibly matching TRBD1 (5 bases). The CDR3 length is 14 residues. Germline CDR1 reads MDHEN; CDR2 reads SYDVKM. The V end was cut by 2 bases, the J end by 10 bases, with 17 bases between. The CDR3 spells CASSLEMSGAGAFF. DNA for the CDR3: TGTGCCAGCAGTTTAGAAATGAGCGGGGCGGGAGCTTTCTTT.

The chain couples TRBV14 to TRBJ1-4; 7 positions agree with TRBD1. CDR1 and CDR2 from the germline V gene are SGHDN and FVKESK. The length of the CDR3 is 15 residues. V lost 1 base and J lost 8; bases outside the gene matches: 7. The DNA for the CDR3 is TGTGCCAGCAGCCAAGGCGGGGACAGACAGGAAAAACTGTTTTTT. This gives the protein CASSQGGDRQEKLFF.

The chain recombines TRBV5-5 with TRBJ1-3; D is undetermined. The CDR3 runs to 14 residues. From germline, CDR1 is SGHKS and CDR2 YYEKEE (reference sequence). V was shortened by 0 bases and J by 0 bases, with 4 bases between the two germline ends. The CDR3 DNA reads as TGTGCCAGCAGCTTGGACGCCTCTGGAAACACCATATATTTT. Its protein is CASSLDASGNTIYF.

The chain recombines TRBV19 with TRBJ2-7, with 8 bases that match TRBD2. The CDR3 is 14 amino acids. The germline CDR1 and CDR2 sequences are LNHDA and SQIVND (reference sequence). The junction had 12 bases not matched to a gene; V was cut back by 9 bases and J by 5 bases. The CDR3 spells CASRRGGREDEQYF. CDR3 DNA sequence: TGTGCCAGCCGTCGGGGGGGGCGCGAGGACGAGCAGTACTTC.

This clone was detected once. The V and J genes are TRBV29-1 and TRBJ2-1; D possibly corresponds to TRBD1 (5 bases). Germline CDR1 and CDR2: SQVTM and ANQGSEA. CDR3 size: 12 residues. Trimming stripped 2 bases from V and 8 bases from J, with 10 bases between. The CDR3 DNA is TGCAGCGTTGAATCCCTAGGGGATGAGCAGTTCTTC. This encodes CSVESLGDEQFF.

The gene calls are TRBV10-2 and TRBJ2-7, with TRBD1 identical over 11 bases. This CDR3 contains 14 residues. The germline gives CDR1 WSHSY, CDR2 SAAADI. V lost 4 bases to trimming and J lost 2 bases; unmatched junction nucleotides: 1. The CDR3 loop reads CASSVGQGAYEQYF. CDR3 DNA: TGCGCCAGCAGTGTGGGACAGGGGGCCTACGAGCAGTACTTC.

This chain connects TRBV28 to TRBJ2-3, with D unresolved. CDR1 MDHEN and CDR2 SYDVKM come from the germline V gene. V shed 4 bases and J shed 0 bases, with 8 bases lying between them. The CDR3 has 14 residues. CDR3 amino acids: CASSSRRSTDTQYF. In nucleotides, the CDR3 is TGTGCCAGCAGTTCGCGCCGGAGCACAGATACGCAGTATTTT.

The table lists this clone with a count of one. This chain uses TRBV19 with TRBJ1-2, with a weak D call TRBD1 (6 bases). The CDR3 contains 14 residues. V was cut by 5 bases and J by 4 bases, with 14 bases left in between. In germline, CDR1 is LNHDA, CDR2 SQIVND (reference sequence). CDR3 region: CASSFRGPFYGYTF. In nucleotides, the CDR3 is TGTGCCAGTAGTTTCAGGGGCCCTTTCTATGGCTACACCTTC.